A selection of T cell receptor beta chains follows, all from one sample in a study of blood T cell repertoires in COVID-19. Libraries were prepared by immunoSEQ multiplex PCR; TCRdb keeps only in-frame clonotypes and omits some of them. This sample has almost 200,000 clones, with around 81% found just once. The sequencing sample was made of peripheral blood. The receptors shown here come from a man between 60 and 75 years old with COVID-19, enrolled during active disease. Both conserved end residues are part of each CDR3. A D gene is named only where the DNA matches it firmly. Clone size is given for some rows only: seen once, a few or many times, or a class if the clone is expanded.

TGTGCCAGCAGGACGACAGGGGGACGGGATCAGCCCCAGCATTTT | CASRTTGGRDQPQHF | TRBV7-8 | TRBD1 | TRBJ1-5 | NA
TGCGCCAGCAGGCGGGGACAGCCAGCCAAAAACATTCAGTACTTC | CASRRGQPAKNIQYF | TRBV10-1 | NA | TRBJ2-4 | NA
TGTGCCATCAGAACAGGGGGCCCTAATTCACCCCTCCACTTT | CAIRTGGPNSPLHF | TRBV10-3 | TRBD1 | TRBJ1-6 | NA
TGTGCCTGGAGGGAAGCGGGAAGCACAGATACGCAGTATTTT | CAWREAGSTDTQYF | TRBV30 | TRBD2 | TRBJ2-3 | NA
TGCGCCAGCAGCTTGGAAGCGCGGGGAGGGTATGGCTACACCTTC | CASSLEARGGYGYTF | TRBV5-1 | NA | TRBJ1-2 | NA
TGCGCCAGCAGTGCCGGGACAGGTCCTCCCGGGGAGCTGTTTTTT | CASSAGTGPPGELFF | TRBV10-2 | TRBD1 | TRBJ2-2 | NA
TGTGCCAGCAGTTTAGAAGGCGGGTTCGCCGAGACCCAGTACTTC | CASSLEGGFAETQYF | TRBV28 | NA | TRBJ2-5 | NA
TGTGCCTGGAAAAGCGGGACTAACTCCTACGAGCAGTACTTC | CAWKSGTNSYEQYF | TRBV30 | TRBD2 | TRBJ2-7 | NA
TGTGCCAGCAGCGTAGACGGTAACACCGGGGAGCTGTTTTTT | CASSVDGNTGELFF | TRBV9 | NA | TRBJ2-2 | NA
TGTGCCAGCAGACCGTTGGAGGGGAGGACTGAAGCTTTCTTT | CASRPLEGRTEAFF | TRBV6-5 | NA | TRBJ1-1 | NA
TGTGCCAGCAGTTACCTTAACTGGGGGGAACAGTACTTC | CASSYLNWGEQYF | TRBV6-6 | NA | TRBJ2-7 | NA
TGTGCCAGCAGCCAAGATCGGGGATTCAATGAAAAACTGTTTTTT | CASSQDRGFNEKLFF | TRBV4-2 | NA | TRBJ1-4 | once
TGTGCCAGCAGTCCAAACAGGGGGCAGGGAAACACCATATATTTT | CASSPNRGQGNTIYF | TRBV3-1/TRBV3-2 | TRBD1 | TRBJ1-3 | NA
TGTGCCAGCAGCCCCGAGGCGGGACAGGGGGGCTACGAGCAGTACTTC | CASSPEAGQGGYEQYF | TRBV28 | TRBD1 | TRBJ2-7 | NA
TGTGCCACCAGAGGACAAAACACCGGGGAGCTGTTTTTT | CATRGQNTGELFF | TRBV15 | NA | TRBJ2-2 | NA
TGTGCCAGCAGTGGGGACAGGGGAAGCTATGGCTACACCTTC | CASSGDRGSYGYTF | TRBV2 | TRBD1 | TRBJ1-2 | NA
TGTGCCAGTAGTATTGTGGGACTGCAAGAGACCCAGTACTTC | CASSIVGLQETQYF | TRBV19 | NA | TRBJ2-5 | NA
TGTGCCACCGGTCCAATGGGACAGCACTCTGGAAACACCATATATTTT | CATGPMGQHSGNTIYF | TRBV19 | TRBD1 | TRBJ1-3 | NA
TGTGCCAGCAGCGCCACTAGCGTGTCCTACGAGCAGTACTTC | CASSATSVSYEQYF | TRBV7-9 | TRBD2 | TRBJ2-7 | NA
TGCAGCGTTGAAGATTCGGGAAGGACGGGTTACAATGAGCAGTTCTTC | CSVEDSGRTGYNEQFF | TRBV29-1 | NA | TRBJ2-1 | NA
TGTGCCAGCAGTTACTCTTCCGGGACAGGGATATTCTATGGCTACACCTTC | CASSYSSGTGIFYGYTF | TRBV27 | TRBD1 | TRBJ1-2 | NA
TGTGCCAGCGGCGACACGGCGCCTGAGAATCAGCCCCAGCATTTT | CASGDTAPENQPQHF | TRBV6-5 | NA | TRBJ1-5 | NA
TGTGCCAGCAGTTTATTGGGAGGGGAAAAACTGTTTTTT | CASSLLGGEKLFF | TRBV27 | NA | TRBJ1-4 | NA
TGCAGCGTGGGACAGGGGGGAACTGGAAACACCATATATTTT | CSVGQGGTGNTIYF | TRBV29-1 | TRBD1 | TRBJ1-3 | NA
TGCAGCGTGGAAACCGGGACTGGGGGGGAAAAACTGTTTTTT | CSVETGTGGEKLFF | TRBV29-1 | NA | TRBJ1-4 | NA
TGTGCCAGCTCCTCCCGGTCGGAAGCTTTCTTT | CASSSRSEAFF | TRBV18 | NA | TRBJ1-1 | NA
TGCGCCAGCAGCGCCAGGACAACCTCCTACAATGAGCAGTTCTTC | CASSARTTSYNEQFF | TRBV5-1 | NA | TRBJ2-1 | NA
TGTGCCAGCACCGCAGGCAGCCTACATGAGCAGTTCTTC | CASTAGSLHEQFF | TRBV5-6 | NA | TRBJ2-1 | NA
TGCGCCAGCAGCCAAGGACAGGGAGATAATTCACCCCTCCACTTT | CASSQGQGDNSPLHF | TRBV4-1 | TRBD1 | TRBJ1-6 | NA
TGTGCCACCAGCAGAGGGAGGACAGAACTCACAGATACGCAGTATTTT | CATSRGRTELTDTQYF | TRBV15 | NA | TRBJ2-3 | NA